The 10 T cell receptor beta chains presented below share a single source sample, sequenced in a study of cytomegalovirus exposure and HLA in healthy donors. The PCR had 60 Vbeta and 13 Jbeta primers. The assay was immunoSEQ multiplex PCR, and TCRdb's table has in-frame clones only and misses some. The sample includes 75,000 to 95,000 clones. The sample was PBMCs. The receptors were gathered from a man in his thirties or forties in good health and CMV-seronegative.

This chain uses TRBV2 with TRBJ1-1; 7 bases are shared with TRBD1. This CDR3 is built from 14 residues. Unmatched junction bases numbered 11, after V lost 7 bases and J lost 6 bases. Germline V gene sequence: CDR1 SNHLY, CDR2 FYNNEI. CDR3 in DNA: TGTGCCAGCACTTTACAGGGGTGGTTGGCTGAAGCTTTCTTT. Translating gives CASTLQGWLAEAFF.

The DNA for the CDR3 is TGTGCCAGCAGTTCCCGGACAGCCCGGTATAATTCACCCCTCCACTTT. Translation gives CASSSRTARYNSPLHF. V and J are TRBV27 and TRBJ1-6; D is possibly TRBD1 (6 bases). CDR3 length equals 16 residues. V gave up 4 bases and J gave up 4 bases, with 14 bases separating them. In germline, CDR1 is MNHEY, CDR2 SMNVEV (reference sequence).

CDR3 sequence: CASSDSSQGSTDTQYF. CDR3 nucleotides: TGTGCCAGCAGTGACTCCTCCCAGGGAAGCACAGATACGCAGTATTTT. The rearrangement links TRBV6-4 to TRBJ2-3; a weak D match, TRBD1 (5 bases). Germline assignment: CDR1 MRHNA and CDR2 SNTAGT. Trimming pared 0 bases from V and 0 bases from J, leaving 10 bases between. The CDR3 extends over 16 amino acids.

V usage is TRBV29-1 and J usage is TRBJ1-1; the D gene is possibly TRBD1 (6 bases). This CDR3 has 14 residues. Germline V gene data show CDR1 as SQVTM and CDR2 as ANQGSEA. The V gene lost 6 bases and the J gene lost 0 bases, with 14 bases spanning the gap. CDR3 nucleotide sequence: TGCAGCGTGCACAGGGCGCAGATGAACACTGAAGCTTTCTTT. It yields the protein CSVHRAQMNTEAFF.

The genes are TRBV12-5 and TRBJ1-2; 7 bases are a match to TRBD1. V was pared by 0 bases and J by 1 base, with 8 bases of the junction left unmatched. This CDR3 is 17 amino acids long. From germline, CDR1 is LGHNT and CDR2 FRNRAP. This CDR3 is CASGLVPLGTVNYGYTF. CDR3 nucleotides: TGTGCTAGTGGTTTGGTACCCCTCGGGACAGTTAACTATGGCTACACCTTC.

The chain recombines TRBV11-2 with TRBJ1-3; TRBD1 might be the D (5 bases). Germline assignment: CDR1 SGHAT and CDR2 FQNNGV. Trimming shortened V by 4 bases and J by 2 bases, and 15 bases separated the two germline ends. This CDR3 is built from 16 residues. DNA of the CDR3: TGTGCCAGCAGCTCCCGGGCGGTGACAGCTGGAAACACCATATATTTT. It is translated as CASSSRAVTAGNTIYF.

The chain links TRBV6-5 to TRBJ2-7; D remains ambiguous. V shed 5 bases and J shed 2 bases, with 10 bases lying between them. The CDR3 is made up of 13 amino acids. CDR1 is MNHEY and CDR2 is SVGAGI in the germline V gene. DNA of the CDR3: TGTGCCAGCAGTGAAGTGGGCACCTACGAGCAGTACTTC. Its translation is CASSEVGTYEQYF.

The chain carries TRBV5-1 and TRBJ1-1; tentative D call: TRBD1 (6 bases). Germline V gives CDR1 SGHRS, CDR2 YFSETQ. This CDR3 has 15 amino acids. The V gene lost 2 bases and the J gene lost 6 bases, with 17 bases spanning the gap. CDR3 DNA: TGCGCCAGCAGCTTAGCTATTACAGGGAGGGCTGAAGCTTTCTTT. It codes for CASSLAITGRAEAFF.

In DNA, the CDR3 is TGTGCCAGCAGCTACCGGGACACCCTGTATAGCAATCAGCCCCAGCATTTT. Protein product: CASSYRDTLYSNQPQHF. The chain uses TRBV5-8 and TRBJ1-5, with D maybe TRBD1 (6 bases). The CDR3 runs to 17 residues. V was shortened by 3 bases and J by 0 bases, with 16 bases between the two germline ends. Germline assignment: CDR1 SGHTS and CDR2 YDEGEE.

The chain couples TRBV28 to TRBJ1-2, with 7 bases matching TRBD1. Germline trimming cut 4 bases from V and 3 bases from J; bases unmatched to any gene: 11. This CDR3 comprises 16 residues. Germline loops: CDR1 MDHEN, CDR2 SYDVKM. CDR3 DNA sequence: TGTGCCAGCAGTTCATTATGGTCCGACAGGGACTATGGCTACACCTTC. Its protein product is CASSSLWSDRDYGYTF.